This TCR beta chain appears in the sequencing data of a study of identical twins. Each CDR3 protein is one row after TCRdb ran MiXCR on the 5' RACE reads. The table has more than 400,000 distinct CDR3 sequences, about 15% seen once. This clonotype was picked up a small number of times. CDR3 length: 18 residues. The V segment lost 3 bases and the J segment 2 bases; nucleotides outside the gene matches: 9. The germline V gene encodes CDR1 SGHRS and CDR2 YFSETQ. These same data were also listed under a study on yellow fever vaccine responses in identical twins.

What was sequenced was CD4+ T cells sorted from blood. This chain links TRBV5-1 with TRBJ2-3; 13 bases line up with TRBD2. This clonotype originated in a woman between 18 and 29 years old in good health. This CDR3 reads CASSSRTSGGFATDTQYF. In nucleotides, the CDR3 is TGCGCCAGCAGCTCTCGGACTAGCGGGGGCTTCGCCACAGATACGCAGTATTTT.